The T cell receptor beta chain described here comes from a study of blood T cell repertoires in COVID-19. Study-wide context: Sites in the United States, Italy and Spain provided acute and convalescent COVID-19 samples. T cells, B-cell-depleted T cells, or PBMCs supplied cDNA or gDNA.

Methods used by the authors: Estimated nucleated cell counts came from reference gene primer amplification. Measured with immunoSEQ multiplex PCR; TCRdb has only the in-frame clones, and not every one. V, J and clone size reflect that table, while D and trimming were determined from the DNA. The sample has tens of thousands of clones, about 90% seen once; the top ten hold under 2.5%. Trimming removed 0 bases from V and 8 bases from J; junction bases left unmatched: 6. The CDR3 length is 13 residues. From germline, CDR1 is GTSNPN and CDR2 SVGIG (reference sequence). Material: peripheral blood. The genes are TRBV30 and TRBJ1-2, with 7 bases fitting TRBD1. The TCR originated in a man in his 60s with acute or convalescent COVID-19. The CDR3 coding sequence is TGTGCCTGGAGTGTACAGGGGTCTATAGGCTACACCTTC. Encoded protein: CAWSVQGSIGYTF.